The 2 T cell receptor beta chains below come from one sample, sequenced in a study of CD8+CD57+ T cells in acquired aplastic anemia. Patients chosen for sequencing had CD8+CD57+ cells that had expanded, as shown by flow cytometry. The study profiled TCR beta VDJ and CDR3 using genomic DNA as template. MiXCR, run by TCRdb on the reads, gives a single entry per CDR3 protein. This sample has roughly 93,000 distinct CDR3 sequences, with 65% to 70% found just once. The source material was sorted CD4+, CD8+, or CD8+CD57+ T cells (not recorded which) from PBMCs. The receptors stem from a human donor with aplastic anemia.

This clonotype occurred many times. The CDR3 bases are TGTGCCAGCAGCCTCAGTAGTCAAGCGGGGGCCCGAGATACGCAGTATTTT. It codes for CASSLSSQAGARDTQYF. This sequence joins TRBV7-6 and TRBJ2-3; 8 bases line up with TRBD2. Trimming at V came to 5 bases and at J to 5 bases, leaving 15 bases not matched to a gene. Germline V gene sequence: CDR1 SGHVS, CDR2 FNYEAQ. The CDR3 sequence is 17 residues long.

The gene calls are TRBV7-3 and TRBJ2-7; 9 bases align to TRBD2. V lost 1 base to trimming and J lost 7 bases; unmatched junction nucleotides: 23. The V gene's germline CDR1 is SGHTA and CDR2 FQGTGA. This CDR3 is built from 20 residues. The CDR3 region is CASSLIIQLIGGGAVLEQYF. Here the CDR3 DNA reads TGTGCCAGCAGCTTAATAATCCAACTGATCGGCGGGGGGGCTGTGTTGGAGCAGTACTTC. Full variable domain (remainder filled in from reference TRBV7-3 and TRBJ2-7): GAGVSQTPSNKVTEKGKYVELRCDPISGHTALYWYRQSLGQGPEFLIYFQGTGAADDSGLPNDRFFAVRPEGSVSTLKIQRTERGDSAVYLCASSLIIQLIGGGAVLEQYFGPGTRLTVT.